Listed below are T cell receptor beta chains from one sample, sequenced in a study of shared clonotypes between healthy human individuals. Measured with immunoSEQ multiplex PCR; TCRdb has only the in-frame clones, and not every one. The data show over 2 million clones, roughly 90% seen once. Material for sequencing was naive CD4+ T cells from PBMCs. Every receptor here comes from a man aged 18 to 30 in good health. Some clones in this sample may be carry-over from other donors' samples. CDR3s include the opening cysteine and the closing phenylalanine or tryptophan.

15	TRBV28	TRBJ1-3	CASSLIGQSGNTIYF
12	TRBV13	TRBJ2-7	CASSSTVYEQYF
12	TRBV5-1	TRBJ2-5	CASSLVAETQYF
16	TRBV2	TRBJ2-3	CASSDRLGGYTDTQYF
15	TRBV6-5	TRBJ1-5	CASTPGQGGNQPQHF
14	TRBV21-1	TRBJ1-2	CARRGTLDNYGYTF
13	TRBV28	.	CASSLRLAYEQYF
14	TRBV2	TRBJ2-2	CASSSWAGVGELFF
14	TRBV7-3	TRBJ2-1	CASSVGLAGDVQFF
15	TRBV6-1	TRBJ1-2	CASSEGGSGKDGYTF
15	TRBV5-6	TRBJ2-1	CASRLTSSPYNEQFF
17	TRBV28	TRBJ2-7	CASSLSASGRARDEQYF
13	TRBV30	TRBJ2-5	CAWTRDPRETQYF
13	TRBV6-5	TRBJ1-5	CASSYTENQPQHF
17	TRBV5-1	TRBJ2-1	CASSLLTSGRTYNEQFF
15	TRBV28	TRBJ1-5	CASVTGFRGNQPQHF
13	TRBV30	TRBJ2-3	CAWDHLSTDTQYF
17	TRBV4-1	TRBJ2-7	CASSQVIAGVIVYEQYF
14	TRBV7-2	TRBJ1-1	CASSLQGGMTEAFF
15	TRBV5-1	TRBJ2-7	CASSLASGSSYEQYF
15	TRBV6-6	TRBJ1-5	CASIPGQGAYQPQHF
15	TRBV28	TRBJ1-5	CASTLGQGTSQPQHF
16	TRBV7-3	TRBJ1-6	CASSLRVPGQGSPLHF
16	TRBV5-1	TRBJ1-4	CASSLGRQDYNEKLFF
14	TRBV28	TRBJ2-7	CASSVSGRSYEQYF
13	TRBV18	TRBJ2-5	CASSRSTQETQYF
14	TRBV7-2	TRBJ2-7	CASSSREGSSEQYF
13	TRBV7-6	TRBJ1-2	CASSRDRDYGYTF
17	TRBV28	TRBJ2-7	CASSLSGGAGPRYEQYF
14	TRBV9	TRBJ2-3	CASSADPPPDTQYF
14	TRBV7-2	TRBJ2-5	CASSLDGGLETQYF
15	TRBV9	TRBJ2-3	CASSSRQGHTDTQYF
18	TRBV19	TRBJ1-4	CASSSRQGQFTTNEKLFF
18	TRBV4-1	TRBJ1-3	CASSRTPLGQGAGNTIYF
16	TRBV6-5	TRBJ1-1	CASSLSGRGRRTEAFF
16	TRBV5-1	TRBJ2-3	CASSSRTSASTDTQYF
15	TRBV7-3	TRBJ2-2	CASQQGAQNTGELFF
16	TRBV7-9	TRBJ2-3	CASPLSTESSTDTQYF